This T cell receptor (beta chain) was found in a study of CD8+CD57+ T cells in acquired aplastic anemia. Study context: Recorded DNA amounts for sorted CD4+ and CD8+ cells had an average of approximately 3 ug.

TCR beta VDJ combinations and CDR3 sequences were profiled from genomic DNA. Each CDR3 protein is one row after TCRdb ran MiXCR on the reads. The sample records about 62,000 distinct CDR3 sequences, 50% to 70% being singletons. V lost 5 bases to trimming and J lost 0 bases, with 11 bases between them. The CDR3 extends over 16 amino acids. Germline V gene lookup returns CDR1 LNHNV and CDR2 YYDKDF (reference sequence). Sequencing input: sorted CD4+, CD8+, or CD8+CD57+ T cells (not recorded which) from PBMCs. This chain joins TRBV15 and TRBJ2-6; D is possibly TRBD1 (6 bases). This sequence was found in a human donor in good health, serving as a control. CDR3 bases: TGTGCCACCAGCTTTACAGGGAGCTCTGGGGCCAACGTCCTGACTTTC. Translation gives CATSFTGSSGANVLTF.